The rows below give T cell receptor beta chains drawn from one sample of a study of T cell responses to AZD1222 COVID-19 vaccine. Measured with immunoSEQ multiplex PCR; TCRdb has only the in-frame clones, and not every one. This table holds roughly 170,000 clones, roughly 94% found once. The sample was peripheral blood, taken 28 days after the second AZD1222 dose. The receptors shown here come from an adult who received the AZD1222 COVID-19 vaccine. Each CDR3 is given with its conserved first and last residue. D genes are given only for firm matches. A row's size may be missing; if present it is once, few, many or a size class.

cdr3_nt	cdr3_aa	v_call	j_call	clone_size	d_call
TGTGCCACCAGTGATTCCGGGACAGCCTCCAATGAGCAGTTCTTC	CATSDSGTASNEQFF	TRBV24-1	TRBJ2-1	NA	TRBD1
TGTGCCAGCAGTTTGGGGTTTAATGAAAAACTGTTTTTT	CASSLGFNEKLFF	TRBV12-3/TRBV12-4	TRBJ1-4	NA	NA
TGCAGCGTTCAGACAGGGGGGAACACTGAAGCTTTCTTT	CSVQTGGNTEAFF	TRBV29-1	TRBJ1-1	NA	TRBD1
TGTGCCAGCAGTCCCTCCCCTGGGACAGGGAGGGCCTACAATGAGCAGTTCTTC	CASSPSPGTGRAYNEQFF	TRBV28	TRBJ2-1	once	TRBD1
TGTGCCAGCAGCCGATTCGGGACAGCGATCTATGGCTACACCTTC	CASSRFGTAIYGYTF	TRBV7-9	TRBJ1-2	NA	TRBD1
TGTGCCAGCAGCTATAGACAGGGGGGCACCGGGGAGCTGTTTTTT	CASSYRQGGTGELFF	TRBV11-2	TRBJ2-2	once	TRBD1
TGCAGCGTTGATCGGTCAGGGCGAGAGACCCAGTACTTC	CSVDRSGRETQYF	TRBV29-1	TRBJ2-5	NA	NA
TGTGCCAGCAGCAACAGGGCCCAGTCAACTTCACCCCTCCACTTT	CASSNRAQSTSPLHF	TRBV6-6	TRBJ1-6	NA	NA
TGTGCCAGCAGGGCCGGACAGGGTTTTTTCCACGAGCAGTACTTC	CASRAGQGFFHEQYF	TRBV28	TRBJ2-7	NA	TRBD1
TGTGCCAGTAGTCCTGGGACAGGGAATATAGCTTTCTTT	CASSPGTGNIAFF	TRBV19	TRBJ1-1	NA	TRBD1
TGTGCCAGCAGTCCCGCCGGGACAGATACGCAGTATTTT	CASSPAGTDTQYF	TRBV6-6	TRBJ2-3	NA	NA
TGTGCCAGCAGCTTGCGACCCGGGACAGGAAGGTGGGGCTACACCTTC	CASSLRPGTGRWGYTF	TRBV5-6	TRBJ1-2	NA	TRBD1
TGTGCCAGCAGCTTAGTGCTTTGGGACAATGAGCAGTTCTTC	CASSLVLWDNEQFF	TRBV7-8	TRBJ2-1	NA	NA
TGTGCCAGCAGTCTTGAATCGACCCAAGCTTTCTTT	CASSLESTQAFF	TRBV7-9	TRBJ1-1	NA	NA
TGTGCCAGCACGACTAGCGGACACGCTTGGGGATGGGAGCAGTTCTTC	CASTTSGHAWGWEQFF	TRBV2	TRBJ2-1	NA	TRBD2
TGTGCCAGCAGTCGAGGGGTTAGCTCCTACGAGCAGTACTTC	CASSRGVSSYEQYF	TRBV27	TRBJ2-7	NA	NA
TGCGCCAGCAGCCAAGAAATGGGATATGGCTACACCTTC	CASSQEMGYGYTF	TRBV4-3	TRBJ1-2	NA	NA
TGTGCCAGCTCACCGGCCCGGGACAGGGGAGCTTTCTTT	CASSPARDRGAFF	TRBV18	TRBJ1-1	NA	TRBD1